These 2 T cell receptor beta chains were all obtained from the same sample, sequenced in a study of blood T cell repertoires in COVID-19. TCRdb's copy holds only in-frame clones and misses some; the assay was immunoSEQ multiplex PCR. The table includes 310,000 or so clones, approximately 88% detected once. The sample comprised PBMCs or T cells enriched from blood (not recorded which). All receptors derive from a woman under 30 who had recovered from COVID-19.

CDR3 in DNA: TGTGCCACGAAGGGGGGACAGCTATCATTCTATGGCTACACCTTC. Its protein product is CATKGGQLSFYGYTF. The chain has TRBV19 and TRBJ1-2; 7 bases agree with TRBD1. The CDR3 is 15 residues long. J lost 4 bases, V lost 10 bases, and 15 bases had no gene match. Germline V gives CDR1 LNHDA, CDR2 SQIVND (reference sequence).

The chain uses TRBV11-2 and TRBJ2-5; 7 bases agree with TRBD1. The ends lost 7 bases at V and 2 bases at J; junction bases unmatched: 7. This CDR3 has 14 residues. CDR1 is SGHAT, CDR2 FQNNGV, per germline. CDR3 protein: CASKFGGQQETQYF. DNA of the CDR3: TGTGCCAGCAAATTTGGGGGACAGCAAGAGACCCAGTACTTC.